These 30 T cell receptor beta chains came from one sample sequenced in a study of shared T cell receptors in the human thymus. This table comes from immunoSEQ multiplex PCR, and its TCRdb copy is limited to in-frame clones, with some not included. The sample contains approximately 760,000 clones, approximately 83% of which appear only once. These data were also reused for a study on human thymus T cells.

The material sequenced was thymocytes. The receptors stem from a girl under three years old with a congenital heart defect.

The chain uses TRBV6-5 and TRBJ2-5; D ambiguous. TRBJ2-7 explains the end of the DNA better; the J call may be wrong. The length of the CDR3 is 14 residues. Germline assignment: CDR1 MNHEY and CDR2 SVGAGI. The CDR3 DNA reads TGTGCCAGCAGTTACTCGAAACGTAGCTACGAGCAGTACTTC. It translates to CASSYSKRSYEQYF.

The CDR3 region has the DNA TGTGCCAGCAGTGACTCAGGCGGGGAGCAGTTCTTC. The encoded protein is CASSDSGGEQFF. The V gene is TRBV6-4, the J gene TRBJ2-1; a possible D gene is TRBD2 (5 bases). Germline CDR1 MRHNA, CDR2 SNTAGT. With 0 bases removed from V and 10 bases from J, the gap between germline ends came to 7 bases. The CDR3 runs 12 residues.

The chain couples TRBV5-4 to TRBJ2-3, with 7 bases lining up with TRBD1. V shed 0 bases and J 0 bases; nucleotides not matched to a gene: 13. The CDR3 length is 19 residues. Germline CDR1 and CDR2: SGHNT and YYREEE (reference sequence). The CDR3 coding sequence is TGTGCCAGCAGCTTGGGGGGAACAGGGGATCGCCCTAGCACAGATACGCAGTATTTT. The encoded protein is CASSLGGTGDRPSTDTQYF.

The rearrangement joins TRBV2 to TRBJ2-7; D remains ambiguous. CDR1 and CDR2 from the germline V gene are SNHLY and FYNNEI. This CDR3 spans 14 amino acids. Trimming shortened V by 6 bases and J by 2 bases, and 14 bases separated the two germline ends. This chain's CDR3 is CASSSTPQAYEQYF. The CDR3 DNA is TGTGCCAGCAGCTCGACACCCCAGGCCTACGAGCAGTACTTC.

This chain joins TRBV7-8 and TRBJ2-3; 7 nucleotides align to TRBD2. Germline trimming cut 5 bases from V and 2 bases from J; bases unmatched to any gene: 7. Germline CDR1 SGHVS, CDR2 FQNEAQ. CDR3 size: 15 residues. The CDR3 reads CASSPLAEATDTQYF. Written as DNA, the CDR3 is TGTGCCAGCAGCCCCCTAGCGGAGGCCACAGATACGCAGTATTTT.

This clone appeared a single time. V and J are TRBV4-2 and TRBJ2-3; D call uncertain. Trimming pared 4 bases from V and 2 bases from J, leaving 16 bases between. The CDR3 runs to 16 residues. Germline values: CDR1 LGHNA, CDR2 YNFKEQ. In nucleotides, the CDR3 is TGTGCCAGCAGCCCGAGAAGAAAAGTATACACAGATACGCAGTATTTT. Translating gives CASSPRRKVYTDTQYF.

V gene TRBV27 combines with J gene TRBJ1-5, with D perhaps matching TRBD1 (5 bases). From germline, CDR1 is MNHEY and CDR2 SMNVEV (reference sequence). CDR3 size: 13 residues. V was pared by 5 bases and J by 4 bases, with 9 bases between. CDR3 sequence (DNA): TGTGCCAGCAGTCAAACAGGAAATCAGCCCCAGCATTTT. This sequence encodes CASSQTGNQPQHF.

This rearrangement joins TRBV25-1 to TRBJ1-3; TRBD1 agrees at 9 bases. Germline V gives CDR1 MGHDK, CDR2 SYGVNS. The V and J ends lost 2 bases and 3 bases, in that order; junction bases with no gene match: 2. The CDR3 is 15 residues long. CDR3: CASSEGTGIGNTIYF. The CDR3 DNA sequence: TGTGCCAGCAGTGAAGGGACAGGGATTGGAAACACCATATATTTT.

This clone has a handful of counts. The V call is TRBV18, the J call TRBJ1-6; D call uncertain. Per the germline V gene, CDR1 is KGHSH and CDR2 is LQKENI. This CDR3 region has 14 residues. The germline V and J ends were trimmed by 2 bases and 7 bases, with 9 bases remaining between them. The CDR3 reads CASSPYYRNSPLHF. The CDR3 region has the DNA TGTGCCAGCTCACCATACTATAGAAATTCACCCCTCCACTTT.

The rearrangement uses TRBV4-1 and TRBJ1-2, with 8 bases aligning to TRBD1. This CDR3 has 14 amino acids. Germline V lookup: CDR1 MGHRA, CDR2 YSYEKL. The V segment lost 2 bases and the J segment 7 bases; nucleotides outside the gene matches: 6. CDR3 sequence (DNA): TGCGCCAGCAGCCAAACAAACAGGGGGGGTGGCTACACCTTC. Its translation: CASSQTNRGGGYTF.

This chain links TRBV7-9 with TRBJ1-1; no clear D. The CDR3 is 12 residues long. CDR1 is SEHNR, CDR2 FQNEAQ, per germline (reference sequence). Between the trimmed V and J ends, which lost 4 bases and 4 bases, there was a span of 7 bases. The CDR3 DNA follows: TGTGCCAGCAGCTCCGGGTTCACTGAAGCTTTCTTT. Its translation is CASSSGFTEAFF.

V is TRBV5-4 and J is TRBJ1-2; D may be TRBD1 (5 bases). Trimming took off 4 bases at V and 3 bases at J, with 16 bases between the two ends. The CDR3 runs 15 residues. The germline V gene encodes CDR1 SGHNT and CDR2 YYREEE (reference sequence). The CDR3 coding sequence is TGTGCCAGCAGCCTACGGTCGACGGGGGACTATGGCTACACCTTC. Its protein product is CASSLRSTGDYGYTF.

The rearrangement uses TRBV5-6 and TRBJ1-1, with 10 bases matching TRBD1. Losses at the gene ends were 6 bases for V and 3 bases for J; bases not matched to a gene: 11. CDR1 SGHDT and CDR2 YYEEEE come from the germline V gene. This CDR3 comprises 16 residues. CDR3 protein: CASTMGQGKWYTEAFF. The CDR3 DNA is TGTGCCAGCACTATGGGACAGGGGAAGTGGTACACTGAAGCTTTCTTT. The whole variable domain, remainder taken from reference TRBV5-6 and TRBJ1-1, is DAGVTQSPTHLIKTRGQQVTLRCSPKSGHDTVSWYQQALGQGPQFIFQYYEEEERQRGNFPDRFSGHQFPNYSSELNVNALLLGDSALYLCASTMGQGKWYTEAFFGQGTRLTVV.

The chain is built from TRBV2 and TRBJ2-7, with D perhaps TRBD1 (6 bases). Trimming cost V 7 bases and J 2 bases, with 12 bases left between them. This CDR3 is built from 13 residues. Germline V gene data show CDR1 as SNHLY and CDR2 as FYNNEI. CDR3 loop: CASTGDLPYEQYF. The CDR3 DNA reads TGTGCCAGCACAGGGGATTTGCCCTACGAGCAGTACTTC.

The chain couples TRBV5-1 to TRBJ2-6; D perhaps matches TRBD2 (6 bases). The CDR3 is 18 amino acids. V was clipped by 4 bases and J by 0 bases, with 17 bases between them. Germline V lookup: CDR1 SGHRS, CDR2 YFSETQ. For the CDR3, the DNA is TGCGCCAGCAGCACCCATGAGGGGAGGTCCTCTGGGGCCAACGTCCTGACTTTC. Its translation: CASSTHEGRSSGANVLTF.

This chain uses TRBV5-4 with TRBJ2-1, with a possible D match to TRBD2 (6 bases). This CDR3 is built from 17 residues. Trimming removed 4 bases at V and 5 bases at J, with 22 bases between. Germline V gene data show CDR1 as SGHNT and CDR2 as YYREEE (reference sequence). The CDR3 coding sequence is TGTGCCAGCAGCCAAACCCCTAGCGAAAGGCGCCACAATGAGCAGTTCTTC. Translating it yields CASSQTPSERRHNEQFF. Full variable domain (outside the CDR3, taken from reference TRBV5-4 and TRBJ2-1): ETGVTQSPTHLIKTRGQQVTLRCSSQSGHNTVSWYQQALGQGPQFIFQYYREEENGRGNFPPRFSGLQFPNYSSELNVNALELDDSALYLCASSQTPSERRHNEQFFGPGTRLTVL.

The chain uses TRBV25-1 and TRBJ2-7, with D hard to call. Germline CDR1 and CDR2: MGHDK and SYGVNS. V was shortened by 3 bases and J by 2 bases, with 8 bases between the two germline ends. The CDR3 contains 13 residues. The CDR3, as DNA: TGTGCCAGCAGTGAGGTGGGCCCCTACGAGCAGTACTTC. Amino acids: CASSEVGPYEQYF.

The rearrangement links TRBV6-6 to TRBJ2-3, with TRBD1 matching 9 bases. This CDR3 spans 16 amino acids. Germline loops: CDR1 MNHNY, CDR2 SVGAGI (reference sequence). V lost 4 bases and J lost 2; bases outside the gene matches: 7. The CDR3 loop reads CASSSRGQGTTDTQYF. The CDR3 region has the DNA TGTGCCAGCAGTTCGAGGGGACAGGGAACCACAGATACGCAGTATTTT.

The chain recombines TRBV11-2 with TRBJ2-4; 9 bases map to TRBD2. The germline V gene encodes CDR1 SGHAT and CDR2 FQNNGV. Trimming took 0 bases from V and 0 from J; bases not matched to a gene: 6. This CDR3 comprises 18 residues. CDR3 protein: CASSLDASGVRAKNIQYF. DNA for the CDR3: TGTGCCAGCAGCTTAGATGCTAGCGGGGTGCGAGCCAAAAACATTCAGTACTTC.

The table lists this clone with a few counts. The chain has TRBV5-6 and TRBJ1-4, with D tentatively TRBD1 (6 bases). Trimming removed 4 bases from V and 7 bases from J, with 14 bases in between. The CDR3 sequence is 14 residues long. The germline V gene has CDR1 SGHDT and CDR2 YYEEEE. CDR3 sequence (DNA): TGTGCCAGCAGCCTTTCGGGACAAGGTGAAAAACTGTTTTTT. Translation gives CASSLSGQGEKLFF.

The chain links TRBV19 to TRBJ1-5; D is possibly TRBD1 (6 bases). The CDR3 covers 20 residues. The germline V and J ends were trimmed by 4 bases and 0 bases, with 25 bases remaining between them. Germline V CDR1 and CDR2: LNHDA, SQIVND (reference sequence). CDR3 nucleotide sequence: TGTGCCAGTAGTACACACTTCCGGACAGATCCCTTTTATAGCAATCAGCCCCAGCATTTT. This gives the protein CASSTHFRTDPFYSNQPQHF.

This clone was detected once. The V call is TRBV5-4, the J call TRBJ1-1; D gene ambiguous. The CDR3 has 12 amino acids. CDR1 is SGHNT, CDR2 YYREEE, per germline (reference sequence). Trimming left V 1 base short and J 2 bases short, with 3 bases between. CDR3 nucleotide sequence: TGTGCCAGCAGCTTGTATAACACTGAAGCTTTCTTT. Its translation is CASSLYNTEAFF.

The J gene is TRBJ1-5, the V gene TRBV11-3; weak D call: TRBD1 (5 bases). V was trimmed by 0 bases and J by 2 bases, leaving 11 bases between them. This CDR3 contains 16 residues. Germline CDR1 and CDR2: SGHNT and YENEEA. The CDR3 sequence: CASSLEMGRGNQPQHF. The DNA of the CDR3 is TGTGCCAGCAGCTTAGAAATGGGCAGGGGCAATCAGCCCCAGCATTTT.

In this sample, this clone turned up once. V and J are TRBV2 and TRBJ1-1; 7 nucleotides line up with TRBD1. Germline V gene lookup returns CDR1 SNHLY and CDR2 FYNNEI. J lost 1 base, V lost 8 bases, and 7 bases had no gene match. This CDR3 contains 14 residues. CDR3 region: CASPTGEGNTEAFF. The CDR3 DNA is TGTGCCAGCCCCACAGGGGAAGGGAACACTGAAGCTTTCTTT.

The rearrangement uses TRBV18 and TRBJ2-3, with TRBD2 identical over 12 bases. The V gene end was trimmed by 4 bases and the J gene end by 1 base; junction bases not matched to a gene: 6. Germline-derived CDR1 and CDR2 are KGHSH and LQKENI. The CDR3 runs 17 residues. The CDR3 DNA is TGTGCCAGCTCACGGACTAGCGGGGCGTGGGGCACAGATACGCAGTATTTT. This gives the protein CASSRTSGAWGTDTQYF.

The J gene is TRBJ1-2, the V gene TRBV7-9; maybe TRBD1 (5 bases). The CDR3 runs to 17 residues. Between the trimmed V and J ends, which lost 5 bases and 6 bases, there was a span of 25 bases. CDR1 is SEHNR and CDR2 is FQNEAQ in the germline V gene (reference sequence). DNA of the CDR3: TGTGCCAGCAGCCAGTCGCCAGGGAGGTACGGGTTTAATGGCTACACCTTC. Protein sequence: CASSQSPGRYGFNGYTF.

The gene calls are TRBV6-5 and TRBJ2-7; 7 bases line up with TRBD2. Germline CDR1 reads MNHEY; CDR2 reads SVGAGI. This CDR3 contains 14 residues. V trimming: 6 bases; J trimming: 2 bases; junction bases outside the gene matches: 7. DNA of the CDR3: TGTGCCAGCAGCCGAAACCGGGAGGCCTACGAGCAGTACTTC. Encoded protein: CASSRNREAYEQYF.

This clone was seen only once. The V call is TRBV28, the J call TRBJ2-7; TRBD2 might be the D (6 bases). CDR1 is MDHEN and CDR2 is SYDVKM in the germline V gene. This CDR3 has 15 residues. Trimming pared 7 bases from V and 0 bases from J, leaving 16 bases between. In DNA form, the CDR3 reads TGTGCCAGCATTACTTTACTCGGGAGCTCCTACGAGCAGTACTTC. Translated, it gives CASITLLGSSYEQYF.

The V call is TRBV6-1, the J call TRBJ1-2, with TRBD1 as a possible D gene (5 bases). The CDR3 covers 16 residues. With 2 bases removed from V and 8 bases from J, the gap between germline ends came to 21 bases. Looked up from germline, CDR1 is MNHNS and CDR2 is SASEGT. CDR3 nucleotide sequence: TGTGCCAGCAGTGAAAAGGAGGGGCGTTTCATGAGGGGCTACACCTTC. Protein product: CASSEKEGRFMRGYTF.

In this sample, this clone turned up a few times. V is TRBV27 and J is TRBJ1-2; 10 positions match TRBD1. The CDR3 totals 15 residues. Germline CDR1 reads MNHEY; CDR2 reads SMNVEV (reference sequence). Trimming removed 2 bases from V and 6 bases from J; junction bases left unmatched: 6. The CDR3 spells CASSLGAGTGDGYTF. The CDR3 nucleotides read TGTGCCAGCAGTTTAGGGGCCGGGACAGGGGATGGCTACACCTTC.